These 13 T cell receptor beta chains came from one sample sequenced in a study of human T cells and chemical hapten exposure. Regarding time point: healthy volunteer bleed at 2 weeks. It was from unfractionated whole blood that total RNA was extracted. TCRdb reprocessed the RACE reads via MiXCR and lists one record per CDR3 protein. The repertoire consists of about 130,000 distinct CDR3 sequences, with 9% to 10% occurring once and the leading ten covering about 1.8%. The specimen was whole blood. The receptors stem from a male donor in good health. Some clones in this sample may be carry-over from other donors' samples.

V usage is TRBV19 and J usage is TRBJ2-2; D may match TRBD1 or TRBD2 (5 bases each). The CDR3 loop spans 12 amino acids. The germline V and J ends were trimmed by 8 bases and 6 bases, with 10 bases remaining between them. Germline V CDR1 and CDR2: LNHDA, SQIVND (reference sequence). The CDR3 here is CASWDVPGELFF. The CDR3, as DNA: TGTGCCAGTTGGGACGTTCCCGGGGAGCTGTTTTTT.

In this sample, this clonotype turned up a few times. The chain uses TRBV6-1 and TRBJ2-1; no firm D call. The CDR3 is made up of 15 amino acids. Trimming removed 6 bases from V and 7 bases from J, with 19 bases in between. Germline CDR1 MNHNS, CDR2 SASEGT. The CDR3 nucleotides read TGTGCCAGCAGAGACTCTATCGCACTTCTAAATGAGCAGTTCTTC. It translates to CASRDSIALLNEQFF.

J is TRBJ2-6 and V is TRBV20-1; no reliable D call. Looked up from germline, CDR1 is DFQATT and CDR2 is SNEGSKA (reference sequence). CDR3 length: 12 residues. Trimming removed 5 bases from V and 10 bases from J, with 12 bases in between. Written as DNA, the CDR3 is TGCAGTGCTTTCCAGTCGGCTAACGTCCTGACTTTC. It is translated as CSAFQSANVLTF.

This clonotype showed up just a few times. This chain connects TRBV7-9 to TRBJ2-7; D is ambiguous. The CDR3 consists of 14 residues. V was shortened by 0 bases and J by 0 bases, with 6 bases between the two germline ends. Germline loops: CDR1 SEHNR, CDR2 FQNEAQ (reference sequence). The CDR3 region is CASSLAQSSYEQYF. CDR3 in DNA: TGTGCCAGCAGCTTAGCACAGAGCTCCTACGAGCAGTACTTC.

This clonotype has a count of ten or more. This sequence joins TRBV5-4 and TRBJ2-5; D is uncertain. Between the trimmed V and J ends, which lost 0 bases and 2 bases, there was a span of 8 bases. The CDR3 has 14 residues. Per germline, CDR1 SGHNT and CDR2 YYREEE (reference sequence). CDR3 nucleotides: TGTGCCAGCAGCTTGGCAGGAATTCAAGAGACCCAGTACTTC. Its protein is CASSLAGIQETQYF.

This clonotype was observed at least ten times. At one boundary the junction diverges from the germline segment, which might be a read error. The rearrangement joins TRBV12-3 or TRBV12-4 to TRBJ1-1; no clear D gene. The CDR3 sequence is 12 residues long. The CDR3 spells CASSPQRAVPFF. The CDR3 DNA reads TGTGCCAGCAGTCCCCAGAGGGCCGTACCGTTTTTT.

The DNA of the CDR3 is TGTGCCAGCTCCGACACCGACCAGGGGGCAGGGGAGCAGTACTTC. Its protein is CASSDTDQGAGEQYF. V and J are TRBV12-3 or TRBV12-4 and TRBJ2-7; TRBD1 aligns across 8 bases. Germline trimming cut 8 bases from V and 7 bases from J; bases unmatched to any gene: 16. This CDR3 comprises 15 residues.

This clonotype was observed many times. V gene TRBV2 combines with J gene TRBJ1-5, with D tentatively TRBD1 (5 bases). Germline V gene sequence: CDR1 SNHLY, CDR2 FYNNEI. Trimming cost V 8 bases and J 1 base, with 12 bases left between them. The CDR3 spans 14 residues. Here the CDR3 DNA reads TGTGCCAGCTCAGGGCTAACCAGCAATCAGCCCCAGCATTTT. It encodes CASSGLTSNQPQHF.

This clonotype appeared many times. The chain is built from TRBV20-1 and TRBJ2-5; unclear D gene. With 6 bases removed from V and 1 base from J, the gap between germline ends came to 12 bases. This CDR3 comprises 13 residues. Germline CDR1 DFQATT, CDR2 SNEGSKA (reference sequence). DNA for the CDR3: TGCAGTGCCCCGCCCCCCAGCCAAGAGACCCAGTACTTC. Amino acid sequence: CSAPPPSQETQYF.

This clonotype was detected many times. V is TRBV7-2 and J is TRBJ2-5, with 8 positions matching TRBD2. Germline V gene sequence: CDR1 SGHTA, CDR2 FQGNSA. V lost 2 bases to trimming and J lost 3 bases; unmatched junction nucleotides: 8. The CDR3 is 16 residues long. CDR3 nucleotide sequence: TGTGCCAGCAGCTTACTACTAGCGGTTGGTAAAGAGACCCAGTACTTC. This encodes CASSLLLAVGKETQYF.

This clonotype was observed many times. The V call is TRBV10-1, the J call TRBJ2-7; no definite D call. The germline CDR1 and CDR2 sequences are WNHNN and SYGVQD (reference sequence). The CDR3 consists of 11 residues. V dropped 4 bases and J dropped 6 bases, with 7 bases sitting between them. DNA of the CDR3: TGCGCCAGCAGTGGCGTGGGCGAGCAGTACTTC. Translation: CASSGVGEQYF.

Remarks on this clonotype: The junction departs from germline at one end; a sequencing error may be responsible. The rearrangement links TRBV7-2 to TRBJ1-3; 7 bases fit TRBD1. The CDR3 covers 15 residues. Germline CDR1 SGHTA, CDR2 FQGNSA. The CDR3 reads CAGSLGGGGRNTIYF. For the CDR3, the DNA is TGTGCCGGCAGCTTAGGGGGAGGGGGCAGAAACACCATATATTTT. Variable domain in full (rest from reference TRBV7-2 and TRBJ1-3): GAGVSQSPSNKVTEKGKDVELRCDPISGHTALYWYRQSLGQGLEFLIYFQGNSAPDKSGLPSDRFSAERTGGSVSTLTIQRTQQEDSAVYLCAGSLGGGGRNTIYFGEGSWLTVV.

The CDR3 loop is CSGGQRTDTQYF. In DNA form, the CDR3 reads TGCAGCGGCGGACAGCGCACAGATACGCAGTATTTT. The chain combines TRBV29-1 with TRBJ2-3; tentative D call: TRBD1 (6 bases). Germline CDR1 is SQVTM and CDR2 is ANQGSEA. CDR3 length: 12 amino acids. The V end lost 7 bases, the J end lost 1 base, and 9 bases lay between the germline ends.